This entry describes one T cell receptor beta chain. What antigen it recognizes has not been identified. No qualities accompany the bases; no much larger clone lies one base away. Whole blood was collected in K2EDTA tubes by collaborating institutions according to the institutions' own protocols. For TCRbeta analysis, collaborators shipped samples as frozen whole blood, isolated PBMCs, or DNA extracted from either of those sample types. The data stem from a study of blood T cell repertoires in COVID-19 (dated by TCRdb to the early 2020s). General notes on the study: Collaborator samples came from the United States, Italy and Spain and covered acute and convalescent phases of COVID-19. The material from the prospective study consisted of cDNA or gDNA derived from T cells, B-cell-depleted T cells, or PBMCs. Subjects who had been exposed to COVID-19, were actively infected with it, or had recovered from it provided the deeply sampled blood TCRbeta repertoires that made up the dataset. The repertoires were released in a freely available public database meant as a resource for research on the immune response to SARS-CoV-2. The samples were drawn from the first 160 participants of the ongoing ImmuneRACE study and from more than 1,000 subjects provided by 6 global collaborators. The sample metadata nearly always contained a de-identified subject ID, COVID-19 status, age in years and sex. Where available, HLA class I and class II types were obtained from metadata supplied by the sample provider rather than from assay-based typing. The study at large found these results: How much clinical and demographic metadata was included differed by source and by participant, and the metadata was provided uncurated.

V lost 5 bases and J lost 1 base, and the count of bases not matched to a germline gene is 6. As encoded in the germline V gene, CDR1 is SGHVS while CDR2 is FNYEAQ. The CDR3, from cysteine to phenylalanine, totals 15 residues. Only CDR3 DNA is held: 45 bases, read in frame from base 1. The immunoSEQ Assay, a bias-controlled multiplex PCR, was used to amplify TCRbeta CDR3 regions from genomic DNA. In the authors' own workflow: Within the assay, amplification of reference gene primers was used to estimate how many nucleated cells each sample contained. Sequence reads were collapsed and filtered to measure the absolute abundance of every unique TCRbeta CDR3 rearrangement. Productive Simpson clonality was computed per sample as the square root of Simpson's diversity index over productive rearrangements. Entries here come from immuneACCESS through TCRdb and include only in-frame sequences with V and J called. Some clones fail to appear in such tables; in the studies checked, an unresolved V gene covers under half of the shortfall, and the cause of the remainder is unknown. V, J and clone size were drawn from that table, and D and trimming were deduced from the DNA. Across this sample there are about 150,000 clones, with about 83% seen only once. The ten largest clonotypes hold around 17% of the sample.

The rearrangement joined TRBV7-6 to TRBJ1-1, with TRBD1 matching 8 junction bases. The sequence was obtained from a man in his fifties or sixties with acute or convalescent COVID-19. The sample comprised peripheral blood. The CDR3 reads CASSATGATNTEAFF. At the DNA level, the sequence is TGTGCCAGCAGCGCGACAGGGGCGACGAACACTGAAGCTTTCTTT.